These 5 T cell receptor beta chains share one sample of origin, sequenced in a study of blood T cell repertoires in COVID-19. The method was immunoSEQ multiplex PCR; TCRdb's version includes in-frame clones alone and lacks a portion of them. The table has around 76,000 clones, 81% seen once. Sequencing was performed on peripheral blood. These receptors originate from a woman in her seventies with acute or convalescent COVID-19.

The chain couples TRBV30 to TRBJ1-4; no reliable D call. This CDR3 is 12 amino acids long. V was clipped by 6 bases and J by 7 bases, with 12 bases between them. The germline V gene encodes CDR1 GTSNPN and CDR2 SVGIG (reference sequence). This chain's CDR3 is CACSGGVEKLFF. As DNA, the CDR3 is TGTGCCTGCTCCGGCGGTGTTGAAAAACTGTTTTTT.

The rearrangement joins TRBV11-3 to TRBJ2-2, with D unclear. Germline values: CDR1 SGHNT, CDR2 YENEEA. V lost 5 bases and J 3 bases, leaving 4 bases between the germline ends. The length of the CDR3 is 12 residues. In DNA form, the CDR3 reads TGTGCCAGCAGCCCCTACACCGGGGAGCTGTTTTTT. It encodes CASSPYTGELFF.

This chain joins TRBV28 and TRBJ1-2, with TRBD1 matching over 10 bases. CDR1 is MDHEN and CDR2 is SYDVKM in the germline V gene. J lost 8 bases, V lost 10 bases, and 13 bases had no gene match. This CDR3 is 14 amino acids long. The CDR3 loop is CAIFRDRGSRGYTF. Here the CDR3 DNA reads TGTGCCATCTTCCGGGACAGGGGATCAAGGGGCTACACCTTC.

This clone has a single count. This rearrangement joins TRBV7-9 to TRBJ2-3, with TRBD1 as a possible D gene (6 bases). The CDR3 is 15 amino acids. Trimming took 5 bases from V and 6 from J, leaving 18 bases between them. Germline V gene lookup returns CDR1 SEHNR and CDR2 FQNEAQ (reference sequence). CDR3 region: CASSDTGNAKDTQYF. The CDR3, as DNA: TGTGCCAGCAGCGACACAGGGAACGCTAAGGATACGCAGTATTTT.

The chain joins TRBV6-5 to TRBJ1-2, with D possibly matching TRBD1 (6 bases). This CDR3 spans 12 amino acids. Germline assignment: CDR1 MNHEY and CDR2 SVGAGI. V was trimmed by 6 bases and J by 7 bases, leaving 12 bases between them. DNA of the CDR3: TGTGCCAGCAGACCGGGGGGCGGTGGCTACACCTTC. Encoded protein: CASRPGGGGYTF.